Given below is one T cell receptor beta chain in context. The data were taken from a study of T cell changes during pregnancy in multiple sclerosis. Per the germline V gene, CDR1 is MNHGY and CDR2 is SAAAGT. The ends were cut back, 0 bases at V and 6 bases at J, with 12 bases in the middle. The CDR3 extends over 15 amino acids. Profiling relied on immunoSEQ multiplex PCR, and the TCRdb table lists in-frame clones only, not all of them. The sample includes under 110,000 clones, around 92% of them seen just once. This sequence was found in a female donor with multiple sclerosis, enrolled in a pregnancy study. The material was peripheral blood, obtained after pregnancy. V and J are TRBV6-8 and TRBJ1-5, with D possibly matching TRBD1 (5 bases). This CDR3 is CASSYSGREAQPQHF. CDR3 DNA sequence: TGTGCCAGCAGTTACTCGGGCAGGGAGGCTCAGCCCCAGCATTTT.